This paragraph covers one T cell receptor beta chain sequence. Sequenced by immunoSEQ multiplex PCR; TCRdb stores in-frame clones only, minus some. The sample consists of 77,000 or so clones, 80% to 95% of them appearing once. This sample is part of a study of OX40 agonist ivuxolimab in advanced cancers. Study overall: Patients receiving dose escalation had hepatocellular carcinoma, melanoma, renal cell or head and neck cancer. Aged about 23 to 90 with a mean of around 60 years, they were more than 80% male. Three patients, one with hepatocellular carcinoma and two with cutaneous melanoma, achieved partial responses.

The CDR3 is 15 amino acids. Trimming removed 5 bases at V and 2 bases at J, with 13 bases between. The germline gives CDR1 SGHTA, CDR2 FQGNSA. The rearrangement links TRBV7-2 to TRBJ1-5; tentative D call: TRBD1 (5 bases). The starting material was CD4+ or CD8+ T cells sorted from blood, obtained in a trial of the OX40 agonist ivuxolimab. This TCR was sampled from an adult with an advanced solid tumor such as melanoma, head and neck, liver or kidney cancer. The CDR3 sequence is CASSLVGGGNQPQHF. For the CDR3, the DNA is TGTGCCAGCAGCCTAGTTGGGGGGGGCAATCAGCCCCAGCATTTT.